These 9 T cell receptor beta chains were all obtained from the same sample, sequenced in a study of cytomegalovirus exposure and HLA in healthy donors. It was with 60 Vbeta and 13 Jbeta primers that the PCR ran. This table comes from immunoSEQ multiplex PCR, and its TCRdb copy is limited to in-frame clones, with some not included. Its listing shows about 48,000 clones. Sequences were obtained from PBMCs. These receptors were obtained from a male donor in good health and CMV-seropositive.

This chain connects TRBV7-2 to TRBJ1-1; D ambiguous. V lost 5 bases to trimming and J lost 1 base, with 8 bases between them. This CDR3 contains 13 residues. Germline CDR1 SGHTA, CDR2 FQGNSA. CDR3 nucleotide sequence: TGTGCCAGCAGCCCTACGAGGAACACTGAAGCTTTCTTT. Its protein is CASSPTRNTEAFF.

V is TRBV9 and J is TRBJ2-7; 10 nucleotides align to TRBD2. Germline V CDR1 and CDR2: SGDLS, YYNGEE. CDR3 length equals 14 residues. V trimming: 3 bases; J trimming: 6 bases; junction bases outside the gene matches: 6. The CDR3 bases are TGTGCCAGCAGCGGAAGCGGGGGGGCCCGCGAGCAGTACTTC. This gives the protein CASSGSGGAREQYF.

This chain joins TRBV9 and TRBJ1-1; TRBD1 matches 8 bases. The germline V gene has CDR1 SGDLS and CDR2 YYNGEE. J was trimmed by 0 bases and V by 4 bases; bases with no gene match: 14. The CDR3 runs 18 residues. CDR3 nucleotides: TGTGCCAGCAGCCAAGCAGCCCCCACAGGGGGACTGAACACTGAAGCTTTCTTT. It yields the protein CASSQAAPTGGLNTEAFF.

The V call is TRBV9, the J call TRBJ1-1; D uncertain. V was trimmed by 5 bases and J by 3 bases, leaving 17 bases between them. CDR1 is SGDLS, CDR2 YYNGEE, per germline. This CDR3 has 15 amino acids. The CDR3 is CASRPVFQRDTEAFF. The CDR3 DNA follows: TGTGCCAGCAGACCCGTTTTTCAGCGGGACACTGAAGCTTTCTTT.

The chain joins TRBV10-3 to TRBJ2-7; the match to TRBD2 covers 8 bases. The germline gives CDR1 ENHRY, CDR2 SYGVKD. After removal of 6 bases from V and 2 bases from J, the junction contained 9 bases not matched to a gene. The CDR3 spans 15 residues. The CDR3 sequence is CAISAGGGQTYEQYF. CDR3 DNA sequence: TGTGCCATCAGCGCCGGGGGGGGACAAACCTACGAGCAGTACTTC.

CDR3 loop: CASGQGAPNYGYTF. The CDR3 region has the DNA TGTGCCAGCGGCCAGGGGGCTCCCAACTATGGCTACACCTTC. The rearrangement uses TRBV9 and TRBJ1-2; 8 nucleotides match TRBD1. CDR1 and CDR2 (germline): SGDLS, YYNGEE. The V segment lost 7 bases and the J segment 2 bases; nucleotides outside the gene matches: 7. The CDR3 consists of 14 residues.

V and J are TRBV5-8 and TRBJ1-2, with TRBD1 identical over 7 bases. The V and J ends lost 4 bases and 4 bases, in that order; junction bases with no gene match: 1. The CDR3 extends over 12 amino acids. CDR1 and CDR2 from the germline V gene are SGHTS and YDEGEE. The CDR3: CASSRQGYGYTF. The CDR3 DNA is TGTGCCAGCAGCCGACAGGGCTATGGCTACACCTTC.

The rearrangement uses TRBV19 and TRBJ2-5, with no clear D. Near its end, the DNA agrees better with TRBJ2-7, so the J call may be wrong. Germline V gene data show CDR1 as LNHDA and CDR2 as SQIVND (reference sequence). This CDR3 has 14 amino acids. CDR3 protein: CASSGSSLSYEQYF. The CDR3 DNA is TGTGCCAGTAGTGGTTCGAGCCTCTCCTACGAGCAGTACTTC.

The V call is TRBV7-9, the J call TRBJ1-6; D is possibly TRBD1 (6 bases). The V end lost 6 bases, the J end lost 8 bases, and 17 bases lay between the germline ends. The germline V gene has CDR1 SEHNR and CDR2 FQNEAQ (reference sequence). The CDR3 is made up of 15 amino acids. For the CDR3, the DNA is TGTGCCAGCAGTCCACAGGGAAGCCTAGATTCACCCCTCCACTTT. It translates to CASSPQGSLDSPLHF.